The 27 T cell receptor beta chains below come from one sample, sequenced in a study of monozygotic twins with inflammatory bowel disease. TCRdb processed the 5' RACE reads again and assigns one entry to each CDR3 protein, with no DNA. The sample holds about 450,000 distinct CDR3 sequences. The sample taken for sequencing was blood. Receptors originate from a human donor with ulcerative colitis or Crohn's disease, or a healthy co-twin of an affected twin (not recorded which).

The CDR3 spells CASSQDTSGSYEQYF. This rearrangement joins TRBV4-3 to TRBJ2-7; the TCRdb call, TRBD2, lacks DNA for checking. The CDR3 contains 15 residues. CDR1 is LGHNA, CDR2 YSLEER, per germline.

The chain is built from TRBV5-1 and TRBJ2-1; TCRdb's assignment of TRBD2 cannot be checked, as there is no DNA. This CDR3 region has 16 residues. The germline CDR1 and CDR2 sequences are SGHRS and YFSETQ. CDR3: CASSRYSGSSYNEQFF. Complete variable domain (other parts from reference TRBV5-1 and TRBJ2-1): KAGVTQTPRYLIKTRGQQVTLSCSPISGHRSVSWYQQTPGQGLQFLFEYFSETQRNKGNFPGRFSGRQFSNSRSEMNVSTLELGDSALYLCASSRYSGSSYNEQFFGPGTRLTVL.

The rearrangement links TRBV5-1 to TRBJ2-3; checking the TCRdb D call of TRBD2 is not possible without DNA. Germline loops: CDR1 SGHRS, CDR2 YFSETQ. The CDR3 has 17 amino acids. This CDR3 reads CASSLSGLASSADTQYF.

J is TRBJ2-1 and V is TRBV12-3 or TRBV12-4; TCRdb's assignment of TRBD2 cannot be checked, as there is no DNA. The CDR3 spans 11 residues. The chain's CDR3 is CASSKEGGVVF.

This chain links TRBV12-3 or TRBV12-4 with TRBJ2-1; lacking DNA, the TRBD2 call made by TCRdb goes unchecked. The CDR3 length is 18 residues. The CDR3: CASSRTSGRSSSYNEQFF.

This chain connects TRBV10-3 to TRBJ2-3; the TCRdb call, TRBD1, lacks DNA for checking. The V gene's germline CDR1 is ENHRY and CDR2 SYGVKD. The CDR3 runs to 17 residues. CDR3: CAISEPGTGEGTDTQYF.

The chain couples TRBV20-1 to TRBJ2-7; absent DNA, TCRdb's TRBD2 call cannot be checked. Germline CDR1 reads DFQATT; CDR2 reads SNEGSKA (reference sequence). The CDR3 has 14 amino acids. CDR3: CSASLLAGGYEQYF.

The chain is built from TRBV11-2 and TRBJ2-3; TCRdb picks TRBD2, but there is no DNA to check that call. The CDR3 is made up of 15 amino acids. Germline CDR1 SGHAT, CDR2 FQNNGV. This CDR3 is CASTPLAVNTDTQYF.

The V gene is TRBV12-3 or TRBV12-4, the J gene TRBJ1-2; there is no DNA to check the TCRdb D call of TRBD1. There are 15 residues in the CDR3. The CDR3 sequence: CASSLSGTGYYGYTF.

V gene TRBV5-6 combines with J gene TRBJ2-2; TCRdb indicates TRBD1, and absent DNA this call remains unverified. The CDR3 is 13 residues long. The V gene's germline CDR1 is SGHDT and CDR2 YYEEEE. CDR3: CASSWSPGGELFF.

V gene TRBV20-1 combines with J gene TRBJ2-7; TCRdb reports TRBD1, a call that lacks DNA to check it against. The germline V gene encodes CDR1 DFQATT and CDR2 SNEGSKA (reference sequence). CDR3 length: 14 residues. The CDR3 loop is CSAIDRGHSYEQYF.

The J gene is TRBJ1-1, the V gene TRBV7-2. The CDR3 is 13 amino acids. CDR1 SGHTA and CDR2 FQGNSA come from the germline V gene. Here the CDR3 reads CASSSSRWTEAFF.

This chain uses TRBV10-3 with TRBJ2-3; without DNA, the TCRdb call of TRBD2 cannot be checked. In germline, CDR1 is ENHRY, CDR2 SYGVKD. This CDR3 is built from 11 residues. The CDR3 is CAAGSTDTQYF.

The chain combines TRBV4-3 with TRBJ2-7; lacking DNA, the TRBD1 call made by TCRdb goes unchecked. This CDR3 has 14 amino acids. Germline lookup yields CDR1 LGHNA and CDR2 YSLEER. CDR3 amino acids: CASSPSLGAYEQYF.

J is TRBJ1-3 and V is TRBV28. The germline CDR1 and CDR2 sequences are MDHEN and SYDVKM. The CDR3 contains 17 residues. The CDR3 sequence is CASSLPGQANSGNTIYF.

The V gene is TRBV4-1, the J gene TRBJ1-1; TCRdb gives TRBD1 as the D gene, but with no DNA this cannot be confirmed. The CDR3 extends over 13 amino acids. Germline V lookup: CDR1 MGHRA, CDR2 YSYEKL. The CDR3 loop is CASGTEMNTEAFF.

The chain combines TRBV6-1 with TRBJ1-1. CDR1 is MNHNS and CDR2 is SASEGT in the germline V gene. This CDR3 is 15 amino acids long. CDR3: CASSEVVTALGWAFF.

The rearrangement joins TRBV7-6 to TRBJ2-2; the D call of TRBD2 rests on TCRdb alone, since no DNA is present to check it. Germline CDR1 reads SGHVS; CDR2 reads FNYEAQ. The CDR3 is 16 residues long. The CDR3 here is CASSLGGSGRTGELFF.

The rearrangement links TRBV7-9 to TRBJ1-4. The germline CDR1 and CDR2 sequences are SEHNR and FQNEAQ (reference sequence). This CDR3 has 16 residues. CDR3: CASSLPVSATNEKLFF.

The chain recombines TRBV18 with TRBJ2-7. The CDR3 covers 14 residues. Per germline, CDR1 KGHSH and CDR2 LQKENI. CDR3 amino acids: CASSPTLGAYEQYF.

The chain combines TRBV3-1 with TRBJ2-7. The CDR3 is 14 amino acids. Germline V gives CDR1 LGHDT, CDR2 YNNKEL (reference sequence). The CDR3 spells CASSQELRRHEQYF.

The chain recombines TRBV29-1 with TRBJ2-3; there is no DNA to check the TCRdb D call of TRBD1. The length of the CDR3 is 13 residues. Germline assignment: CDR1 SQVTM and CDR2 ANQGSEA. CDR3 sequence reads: CSVGVTEGGTQYF.

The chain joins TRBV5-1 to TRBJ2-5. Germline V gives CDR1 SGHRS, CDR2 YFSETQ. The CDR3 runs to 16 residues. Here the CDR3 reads CASSAANTRPQETQYF.

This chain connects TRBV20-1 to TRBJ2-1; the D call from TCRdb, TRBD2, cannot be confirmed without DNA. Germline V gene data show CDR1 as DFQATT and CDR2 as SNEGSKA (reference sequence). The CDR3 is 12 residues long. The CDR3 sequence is CSARGGSDEQFF.

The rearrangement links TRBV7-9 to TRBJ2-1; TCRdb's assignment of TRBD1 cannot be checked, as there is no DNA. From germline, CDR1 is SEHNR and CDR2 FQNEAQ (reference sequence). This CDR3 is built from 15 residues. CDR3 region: CASSPRTGSDGEQFF.

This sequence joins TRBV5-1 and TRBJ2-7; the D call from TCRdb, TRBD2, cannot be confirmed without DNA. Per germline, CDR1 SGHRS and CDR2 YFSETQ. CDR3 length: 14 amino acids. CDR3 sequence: CASSKAGGEYEQYF.

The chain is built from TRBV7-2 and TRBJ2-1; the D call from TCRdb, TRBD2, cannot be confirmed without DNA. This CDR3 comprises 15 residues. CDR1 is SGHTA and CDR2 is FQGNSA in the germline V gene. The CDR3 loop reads CASSLEGLAGTPQFF.